The text below deals with one TCR beta chain. Its antigen is unidentified. This sample was included in a study of T-cell memory formation after mild COVID-19. Study as a whole: TCR clusters were largely donor specific.

Study observations and caveats: Cross-reactive memory appears to have joined, as suggested by some responding clones showing up in pre-infection memory. The main location of contracting CD4+ clones was CM and EM, and that of contracting CD8+ clones was EMRA.

The authors produced TCR alpha and TCR beta cDNA libraries with sample barcodes and UMIs by 5'RACE using constant-segment primers. TCRdb reprocessed the 5' RACE reads with MiXCR, giving one entry per CDR3 protein. The repertoire has fewer than 650,000 distinct CDR3 sequences, about 18% of them found once; the top ten carry roughly 8.2%. Material: PBMCs or a T cell subset sorted from them (not recorded which). The clonotype was recovered from an adult woman who had mild COVID-19 (a few samples of this study predate the infection). Cell type and time point are not known.

The CDR3 coding sequence is TGCAGTGCAGGGCCTTTTGGCACTGAAGCTTTCTTT. It specifies CSAGPFGTEAFF. J is TRBJ1-1 and V is TRBV20-1; D gene ambiguous. The ends were cut back, 6 bases at V and 4 bases at J, with 12 bases in the middle. This CDR3 region has 12 residues. Germline assignment: CDR1 DFQATT and CDR2 SNEGSKA (reference sequence).